Included here is one TCR beta chain sequence, with context. The sort gate was single viable CD3+CD4+CD8-CD45RO+ cells for memory CD4+ T cells. TCRdb's copy holds only in-frame clones and misses some; the assay was immunoSEQ multiplex PCR. The table shows about 52,000 clones, with over 70% occurring only once. These data belong to a study of memory CD4+ T cells and cytomegalovirus serostatus. Study as a whole: Donors were healthy Belgian adults, fewer than ten CMV seropositive and under 30 seronegative.

There are 15 residues in the CDR3. Trimming removed 0 bases from V and 1 base from J; junction bases left unmatched: 1. CDR1 and CDR2 from the germline V gene are MNHEY and SVGAGI. This chain links TRBV6-5 with TRBJ2-7, with 9 bases aligning to TRBD1. The sequence was collected from an adult in good health and CMV-seropositive. Sequencing was done on a sample of memory CD4+ T cells from blood. CDR3 in amino acids: CASSYSGTGSYEQYF. The CDR3 DNA sequence: TGTGCCAGCAGTTACTCCGGGACAGGGTCCTACGAGCAGTACTTC.